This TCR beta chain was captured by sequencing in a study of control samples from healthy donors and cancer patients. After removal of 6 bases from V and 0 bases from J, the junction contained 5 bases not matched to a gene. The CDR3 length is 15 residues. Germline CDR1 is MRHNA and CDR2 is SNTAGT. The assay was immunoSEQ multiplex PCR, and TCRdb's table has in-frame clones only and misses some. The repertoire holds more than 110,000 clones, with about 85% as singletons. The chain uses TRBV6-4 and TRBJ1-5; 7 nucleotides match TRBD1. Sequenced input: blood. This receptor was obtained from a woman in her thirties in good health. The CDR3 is CASSTGTDSNQPQHF. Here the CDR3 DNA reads TGTGCCAGCAGCACCGGGACAGATAGCAATCAGCCCCAGCATTTT.